Below, 32 T cell receptor beta chains from the same sample are listed, as sequenced in a study of T cells in Graves' hyperthyroidism and ophthalmopathy. There were TCR beta CDR3 regions amplified from RNA transcripts. A set of HTBI primers served as the primers for a first-round RT-PCR of the TCR CDR3. TCRdb re-called the multiplex PCR reads with MiXCR, one entry per CDR3 protein. The repertoire has hundreds of thousands of distinct CDR3 sequences, 14% of them found once; the top ten carry about 9.4%. The sequenced sample consisted of blood. The source of these receptors is a woman younger than 30 with Graves' hyperthyroidism.

V is TRBV6-2 or TRBV6-3 and J is TRBJ2-7; 13 bases fit TRBD2. This CDR3 spans 15 amino acids. V was pared by 2 bases and J by 4 bases, with 2 bases of the junction left unmatched. The germline V gene encodes CDR1 MNHEY and CDR2 SVGEGT. For the CDR3, the DNA is TGTGCCAGCAGTTACGGACTAGCGGGAGAATACGAGCAGTACTTC. This gives the protein CASSYGLAGEYEQYF.

This clonotype showed up just a few times. The chain uses TRBV6-1 and TRBJ2-7; no firm D call. Trimming took off 6 bases at V and 6 bases at J, with 15 bases between the two ends. Per the germline V gene, CDR1 is MNHNS and CDR2 is SASEGT. The CDR3 contains 13 residues. The CDR3 loop is CASSSPPVPEQYF. The CDR3 coding sequence is TGTGCCAGCAGCTCCCCCCCAGTGCCCGAGCAGTACTTC.

The chain couples TRBV12-3 or TRBV12-4 to TRBJ1-1, with 7 bases identical to TRBD1. Trimming removed 6 bases from V and 11 bases from J; junction bases left unmatched: 15. CDR3 length: 14 residues. CDR3 protein: CASRGTVAPIVAFF. The CDR3 DNA follows: TGTGCCAGCAGGGGGACAGTTGCCCCCATAGTGGCTTTCTTT.

For this clonotype: A much larger clone lies one base from this, so it may be a read error. The chain employs TRBV6-5 and TRBJ1-1; D is undetermined. This CDR3 is 15 amino acids long. Germline V gives CDR1 MNHEY, CDR2 SVGAGI. The CDR3 spells CASSYGEQWITGAFF. The DNA of the CDR3 is TGTGCCAGCAGTTACGGCGAACAGTGGATCACTGGAGCTTTCTTT.

This clonotype has at least ten counts. CDR3 loop: CAWSVSGTPQETQYF. CDR3 coding DNA: TGTGCCTGGAGTGTATCCGGGACACCCCAAGAGACCCAGTACTTC. The V call is TRBV30, the J call TRBJ2-5; TRBD1 is a possible D gene (6 bases). The CDR3 consists of 15 residues. Germline-derived CDR1 and CDR2 are GTSNPN and SVGIG (reference sequence). Trimming stripped 0 bases from V and 1 base from J, with 12 bases between.

This clonotype turned up a few times. The chain uses TRBV27 and TRBJ2-4, with 7 bases matching TRBD1. The CDR3 consists of 13 residues. V lost 3 bases to trimming and J lost 6 bases; unmatched junction nucleotides: 2. Germline V gene data show CDR1 as MNHEY and CDR2 as SMNVEV (reference sequence). The CDR3 spells CASSLDRTNIQYF. CDR3 bases: TGTGCCAGCAGTTTGGACAGGACAAACATTCAGTACTTC.

This clonotype has only a few counts. This rearrangement joins TRBV29-1 to TRBJ2-3; weak D call: TRBD2 (5 bases). The V and J ends lost 2 bases and 2 bases respectively, with 8 bases between them. The CDR3 runs to 13 residues. The germline V gene encodes CDR1 SQVTM and CDR2 ANQGSEA. The CDR3 reads CSVEMGVTDTQYF. As DNA, the CDR3 is TGCAGCGTTGAAATGGGAGTCACAGATACGCAGTATTTT.

This clonotype was seen ten or more times. The rearrangement joins TRBV30 to TRBJ2-1; D not resolved. V gave up 0 bases and J gave up 0 bases, with 9 bases separating them. This CDR3 has 15 residues. Per germline, CDR1 GTSNPN and CDR2 SVGIG (reference sequence). This CDR3 reads CAWSVEWGSYNEQFF. The CDR3 coding sequence is TGTGCCTGGAGTGTAGAGTGGGGCTCCTACAATGAGCAGTTCTTC.

The rearrangement links TRBV9 to TRBJ2-1; D could derive from TRBD1 or TRBD2 (5 bases each). The CDR3 runs to 16 residues. The germline CDR1 and CDR2 sequences are SGDLS and YYNGEE. V was pared by 0 bases and J by 9 bases, with 19 bases between. The CDR3 spells CASSVAKGTNPPEQFF. The CDR3 region has the DNA TGTGCCAGCAGCGTAGCTAAAGGGACGAACCCTCCTGAGCAGTTCTTC.

The chain has TRBV5-6 and TRBJ2-2; D remains ambiguous. Between the trimmed V and J ends, which lost 5 bases and 7 bases, there was a span of 9 bases. The germline V gene has CDR1 SGHDT and CDR2 YYEEEE. The CDR3 is 12 amino acids. CDR3 in amino acids: CASRKPGGELFF. CDR3 coding DNA: TGTGCCAGCAGGAAACCAGGCGGGGAGCTGTTTTTT.

This clonotype was picked up many times. The V gene is TRBV24-1, the J gene TRBJ2-7; 8 positions agree with TRBD1. In germline, CDR1 is KGHDR, CDR2 SFDVKD. The CDR3 sequence is 16 residues long. Trimming cost V 4 bases and J 0 bases; bases outside gene matches: 7. CDR3 protein: CATSDKSGTGSYEQYF. The CDR3 nucleotides are TGTGCCACCAGTGACAAATCCGGGACAGGCTCCTACGAGCAGTACTTC.

For this clonotype: Just one base apart from a much larger clone, this may be a read error. The rearrangement uses TRBV20-1 and TRBJ2-1; possible D gene TRBD2, 6 bases. The end of the DNA fits TRBJ2-7 better, so the J call may be wrong. Germline V gene lookup returns CDR1 DFQATT and CDR2 SNEGSKA (reference sequence). This CDR3 is 16 amino acids long. The CDR3 coding sequence is TGCAGTGCTAGAGACCCCCTAGCGCATTCCTACAATGAGCAGTACTTC. This gives the protein CSARDPLAHSYNEQYF.

V usage is TRBV30 and J usage is TRBJ1-4; possibly TRBD1 for D (5 bases). This CDR3 spans 15 amino acids. Deletions cut 0 bases from V and 4 bases from J, with 12 bases between. CDR1 GTSNPN and CDR2 SVGIG come from the germline V gene (reference sequence). The CDR3 spells CAWSVGWGDNEKLFF. The CDR3 DNA is TGTGCCTGGAGTGTTGGGTGGGGGGATAATGAAAAACTGTTTTTT.

In its sample, this clonotype was seen many times. This sequence joins TRBV12-3 or TRBV12-4 and TRBJ2-3, with 12 bases lining up with TRBD2. V shed 6 bases, J shed 2 bases, and the junction held 12 bases outside the gene matches. The CDR3 has 18 amino acids. CDR3 sequence reads: CASSLGLLAGGITDTQYF. In DNA, the CDR3 is TGTGCCAGCAGCCTCGGGCTCCTAGCGGGAGGGATCACAGATACGCAGTATTTT.

This clonotype was seen repeatedly, ten times or more. The CDR3 here is CASSSTSGGPQETQYF. The CDR3 nucleotides read TGTGCCAGCAGCTCGACTAGCGGGGGCCCCCAAGAGACCCAGTACTTC. The chain couples TRBV13 to TRBJ2-5; TRBD2 matches 12 bases. CDR3 length: 16 amino acids. Trimming removed 4 bases from V and 1 base from J; junction bases left unmatched: 4. Germline assignment: CDR1 PRHDT and CDR2 FYEKMQ (reference sequence).

Many counts were recorded for this clonotype. The CDR3 DNA reads as TGTGCCAGCAGTTTACGCGGGGCGAGAAAAGGCAATCAGCCCCAGCATTTT. It translates to CASSLRGARKGNQPQHF. This chain joins TRBV28 and TRBJ1-5, with TRBD1 as a possible D gene (5 bases). CDR3 size: 17 residues. The germline V and J ends were trimmed by 2 bases and 2 bases, with 16 bases remaining between them. Germline-derived CDR1 and CDR2 are MDHEN and SYDVKM.

This clonotype was seen repeatedly, ten times or more. The rearrangement links TRBV4-1 to TRBJ2-4; no clear D gene. CDR1 is MGHRA, CDR2 YSYEKL, per germline. This CDR3 has 14 residues. Trimming shortened V by 4 bases and J by 5 bases, and 12 bases separated the two germline ends. The CDR3 nucleotides are TGCGCCAGCAGCCCAGAGGACCCCGAAAACATTCAGTACTTC. This gives the protein CASSPEDPENIQYF.

This clonotype came up a few times. The chain carries TRBV5-6 and TRBJ2-2; D possibly corresponds to TRBD1 (6 bases). The CDR3 is made up of 15 amino acids. Trimming took 2 bases from V and 7 from J, leaving 15 bases between them. The V gene's germline CDR1 is SGHDT and CDR2 YYEEEE. The CDR3 nucleotides read TGTGCCAGCAGCTTTCGGGCTAGAGGGGGCGGGGAGCTGTTTTTT. Translation gives CASSFRARGGGELFF.

Details on this clonotype: This may be a read error, as it is one base from a much larger clone. The rearrangement uses TRBV30 and TRBJ1-6; a possible D gene is TRBD1 (6 bases). The CDR3 runs to 13 residues. Trimming removed 4 bases at V and 10 bases at J, with 14 bases between. Germline CDR1 reads GTSNPN; CDR2 reads SVGIG (reference sequence). The CDR3 bases are TGTGCCTGGAAGGTTCAGGGGCAATCACCCCTCCACTTT. Translated: CAWKVQGQSPLHF.

CDR3: CASSSGTVLPNYGYTF. CDR3 nucleotides: TGTGCCAGCAGCTCGGGGACAGTCCTACCTAACTATGGCTACACCTTC. The chain combines TRBV5-4 with TRBJ1-2; 7 nucleotides agree with TRBD1. The CDR3 totals 16 residues. The germline CDR1 and CDR2 sequences are SGHNT and YYREEE (reference sequence). Unmatched junction bases numbered 8, after V lost 3 bases and J lost 0 bases.

This clonotype has ten or more counts. This chain joins TRBV28 and TRBJ2-7; D not certain. Trimming removed 4 bases at V and 4 bases at J, with 17 bases between. The CDR3 covers 15 residues. CDR1 is MDHEN, CDR2 SYDVKM, per germline. DNA of the CDR3: TGTGCCAGCAGTTCTTCCCCAACCCTGGGGTACGAGCAGTACTTC. Residues: CASSSSPTLGYEQYF.

Concerning this clonotype: A much larger clonotype is one base distant, so this may be a read error. It is likely a read error, because the conserved phenylalanine at the end of the CDR3 is missing. This chain uses TRBV7-8 with TRBJ1-1; maybe TRBD1 (6 bases). V gave up 5 bases and J gave up 6 bases, with 19 bases separating them. Germline lookup yields CDR1 SGHVS and CDR2 FQNEAQ. This CDR3 is 15 amino acids long. CDR3: CASSPVGGSFAEAFL. CDR3 DNA sequence: TGTGCCAGCAGCCCCGTCGGGGGCAGTTTCGCTGAAGCTTTCTTG.

This clonotype has only a few counts. V is TRBV25-1 and J is TRBJ1-3, with a tentative D call TRBD1 (5 bases). The germline gives CDR1 MGHDK, CDR2 SYGVNS. The V gene lost 3 bases and the J gene lost 0 bases, with 9 bases spanning the gap. The CDR3 covers 15 residues. The CDR3 bases are TGTGCCAGCAGTGATTGGGGACTCTCTGGAAACACCATATATTTT. It yields the protein CASSDWGLSGNTIYF.

Here the CDR3 DNA reads TGTGCCTGGAGTGTAGGACTAGCGGGAGTTCGCACAGATACGCAGTATTTT. Its protein is CAWSVGLAGVRTDTQYF. The V and J genes are TRBV30 and TRBJ2-3, with TRBD2 matching over 13 bases. The trim removed 0 bases at V and 1 base at J, leaving 4 bases unmatched. The CDR3 totals 17 residues. Germline CDR1 GTSNPN, CDR2 SVGIG (reference sequence).

This clonotype was detected many times. The chain has TRBV20-1 and TRBJ1-2, with D unclear. Per the germline V gene, CDR1 is DFQATT and CDR2 is SNEGSKA (reference sequence). This CDR3 contains 12 residues. The V end was cut by 3 bases, the J end by 0 bases, with 5 bases between. CDR3 coding DNA: TGCAGTGCTAGCGAAGCTAACTATGGCTACACCTTC. Its protein product is CSASEANYGYTF.

This clonotype was observed a single time. The chain recombines TRBV7-8 with TRBJ2-7; 9 bases are shared with TRBD2. This CDR3 is built from 14 residues. The germline CDR1 and CDR2 sequences are SGHVS and FQNEAQ. J gave up 5 bases and V 6 bases, and 8 bases lay outside the gene matches. In DNA, the CDR3 is TGTGCCAGCAGACCCGGGACTAGCTACCACGAGCAGTACTTC. It translates to CASRPGTSYHEQYF.

This clonotype came up many times. The chain couples TRBV6-1 to TRBJ2-7; D is unresolved. The germline V gene has CDR1 MNHNS and CDR2 SASEGT. There are 15 residues in the CDR3. The V and J ends lost 2 bases and 3 bases respectively, with 14 bases between them. This CDR3 reads CASSELREVLYEQYF. CDR3 bases: TGTGCCAGCAGTGAACTAAGAGAAGTCCTCTACGAGCAGTACTTC.

A remark on this clonotype: This could be a read error, since a much larger clone is one nucleotide away. The chain joins TRBV6-1 to TRBJ2-5; D is unclear. The CDR3 has 11 residues. Per germline, CDR1 MNHNS and CDR2 SASEGT. The V gene lost 7 bases and the J gene lost 5 bases, with 8 bases spanning the gap. The CDR3 reads CASTAVETQYF. In DNA form, the CDR3 reads TGTGCCAGCACTGCTGTGGAGACCCAGTACTTC.

The sample holds many counts of this clonotype. The chain joins TRBV2 to TRBJ1-1, with 11 bases identical to TRBD1. CDR3 length: 12 residues. Trimming removed 7 bases from V and 11 bases from J; junction bases left unmatched: 6. Germline lookup yields CDR1 SNHLY and CDR2 FYNNEI. The CDR3 loop reads CASTWTGGLAFF. CDR3 sequence (DNA): TGTGCCAGCACTTGGACAGGGGGCTTGGCTTTCTTT.

In this sample, this clonotype turned up many times. The chain is built from TRBV7-3 and TRBJ2-1; 10 bases are shared with TRBD2. The V and J ends lost 5 bases and 4 bases, in that order; junction bases with no gene match: 17. CDR1 and CDR2 from the germline V gene are SGHTA and FQGTGA. CDR3 length: 19 residues. This CDR3 reads CASSVLQGITSGAYNEQFF. The CDR3, as DNA: TGTGCCAGCAGCGTACTACAGGGAATTACTAGCGGGGCGTACAATGAGCAGTTCTTC.

The gene calls are TRBV15 and TRBJ1-5, with D perhaps matching TRBD1 (5 bases). Germline loops: CDR1 LNHNV, CDR2 YYDKDF (reference sequence). The CDR3 contains 15 residues. Trimming pared 5 bases from V and 9 bases from J, leaving 20 bases between. CDR3 in amino acids: CATSHRASFQGPQHF. The DNA for the CDR3 is TGTGCCACCAGCCACCGGGCCAGCTTTCAGGGGCCCCAGCATTTT.

This clonotype was detected only a few times. The gene calls are TRBV19 and TRBJ1-6; no clear D gene. The germline gives CDR1 LNHDA, CDR2 SQIVND (reference sequence). The CDR3 loop spans 16 amino acids. V shed 5 bases and J shed 5 bases, with 16 bases lying between them. This CDR3 reads CASSPHQELDNSPLHF. CDR3 sequence (DNA): TGTGCCAGTAGTCCCCACCAAGAACTGGATAATTCACCCCTCCACTTT.